This entry concerns a single T cell receptor (beta chain). Its target is not known. This sample was included in a study of cytomegalovirus exposure and HLA in healthy donors. Looking at the study overall: Earlier, about 179 million T cells were analyzed, and 117 million unique TCR beta sequences were found among them. Whole-study results and caveats: In vitro, a few CMV-associated chains proved specific for CMV antigens. A cluster of highly shared sequence variants was likely a sequencing artifact.

Germline CDR1 and CDR2: MNHEY and SMNVEV (reference sequence). The ends lost 6 bases at V and 3 bases at J; junction bases unmatched: 4. The CDR3 contains 14 residues. With 60 Vbeta and 13 Jbeta primers, the PCR was carried out. TCRdb's table, derived via immunoSEQ multiplex PCR, lists solely in-frame clones and lacks some. The table shows some 170,000 clones, with roughly 87% occurring only once. The receptor was derived from a girl between 10 and 17 years old in good health and CMV-seropositive. The rearrangement links TRBV27 to TRBJ2-3; TRBD1 agrees at 9 bases. The sequencing sample was made of PBMCs. CDR3 coding DNA: TGTGCCAGCAGCCAGGACAGGGGTACAGATACGCAGTATTTT. It encodes CASSQDRGTDTQYF.